Sequencing of this T cell receptor beta chain was carried out in a study of T cells after yellow fever vaccination. Germline V CDR1 and CDR2: MNHEY, SVGEGT. Trimming removed 11 bases from V and 5 bases from J; junction bases left unmatched: 9. CDR3 length: 14 residues. TCRdb reprocessed the 5' RACE reads with MiXCR, giving one entry per CDR3 protein. The sample shows approximately 300,000 distinct CDR3 sequences, around 10% of them seen only once. This clonotype was recorded a few times. This receptor was taken from a man aged 18-30 years who received the YFV17D yellow fever vaccine. The rearrangement links TRBV6-2 or TRBV6-3 to TRBJ2-1, with 10 positions matching TRBD1. Source: CD4+ T cells sorted from PBMCs, taken 45 days after the yellow fever booster vaccination. The CDR3 reads CACHRDRGHNEQFF. The CDR3 nucleotides read TGTGCCTGTCACCGGGACAGGGGTCACAATGAGCAGTTCTTC.